The 31 T cell receptor beta chains below all came from one sample that was sequenced in a study of T-cell reconstitution after alpha-beta-depleted transplantation in children. The TCRbeta library was prepared with unique molecular identifiers. One entry per CDR3 protein, called by TCRdb with MiXCR from the PCR reads. The table records hundreds of thousands of distinct CDR3 sequences, roughly a tenth of them present only once. The sequences come from PBMCs, collected before TCRalphabeta/CD19-depleted stem cell transplant. The receptors were sampled from a child aged 2 to 10 with inherited bone marrow failure, due to receive a stem cell transplant.

This clonotype was seen at least ten times. This chain uses TRBV12-3 or TRBV12-4 with TRBJ2-2; D may be TRBD1 (6 bases). Trimming cost V 6 bases and J 5 bases, with 22 bases left between them. This CDR3 has 17 amino acids. The CDR3, as DNA: TGTGCCAGCAGGACCCCCCCCGGACAGAGGTCAACCGGGGAGCTGTTTTTT. This gives the protein CASRTPPGQRSTGELFF.

This clonotype was seen many times. The gene calls are TRBV4-3 and TRBJ2-5, with 9 bases that match TRBD2. CDR1 and CDR2 (germline): LGHNA, YSLEER. This CDR3 is 17 amino acids long. The ends lost 0 bases at V and 3 bases at J; junction bases unmatched: 8. The CDR3 protein is CASSQDRSTSGEETQYF. The CDR3 bases are TGCGCCAGCAGCCAAGATAGGTCGACTAGCGGAGAAGAGACCCAGTACTTC.

The CDR3 DNA reads TGTGCCAGCAGTCAGGGACTCATTCCCCACGAGCAGTACTTC. Protein product: CASSQGLIPHEQYF. The chain has TRBV6-2 or TRBV6-3 and TRBJ2-7, with D tentatively TRBD2 (6 bases). The V gene's germline CDR1 is MNHEY and CDR2 SVGEGT. V shed 5 bases and J shed 5 bases, with 16 bases lying between them. There are 14 residues in the CDR3.

The table lists this clonotype with many counts. The chain combines TRBV5-6 with TRBJ2-7, with D perhaps given as TRBD1 or TRBD2 (5 bases each). This CDR3 has 15 amino acids. Trimming took off 1 base at V and 3 bases at J, with 14 bases between the two ends. CDR1 SGHDT and CDR2 YYEEEE come from the germline V gene. The CDR3 bases are TGTGCCAGCAGCTTGACGGGACGAGGAGACTACGAGCAGTACTTC. Protein: CASSLTGRGDYEQYF.

DNA for the CDR3: TGCAGTGCAAGGACAGGGGGCGGAGGTGAGCAGTTCTTC. Protein product: CSARTGGGGEQFF. V gene TRBV20-1 combines with J gene TRBJ2-1; the match to TRBD1 covers 11 bases. Germline-derived CDR1 and CDR2 are DFQATT and SNEGSKA (reference sequence). This CDR3 has 13 residues. With V trimmed by 6 bases and J by 9 bases, 7 bases remained unmatched.

This clonotype was observed at least ten times. The junction does not match germline at one end; this may be a read error. The chain has TRBV5-1 and TRBJ2-7, with D hard to call. The germline V gene has CDR1 SGHRS and CDR2 YFSETQ. CDR3 length: 13 amino acids. CDR3 DNA: TGTGCCAGCAGTTTGGGCACACCCTACGAGCAGTACTTC. Amino acids: CASSLGTPYEQYF.

The gene calls are TRBV6-2 or TRBV6-3 and TRBJ2-2; D gene unclear. The germline V and J ends were trimmed by 0 bases and 4 bases, with 15 bases remaining between them. Germline V gene sequence: CDR1 MNHEY, CDR2 SVGEGT. The CDR3 sequence is 17 residues long. CDR3 sequence reads: CASSYSRQPRGTGELFF. The CDR3 nucleotides read TGTGCCAGCAGTTACTCGAGGCAGCCTCGAGGCACCGGGGAGCTGTTTTTT.

This clonotype was recorded at least ten times. The gene calls are TRBV29-1 and TRBJ1-2; weak D call: TRBD1 (6 bases). The CDR3 extends over 13 amino acids. Germline assignment: CDR1 SQVTM and CDR2 ANQGSEA. Trimming removed 2 bases from V and 2 bases from J, with 9 bases in between. The CDR3 DNA sequence: TGCAGCGTTGAAAGGGGGGTGAACTATGGCTACACCTTC. The encoded protein is CSVERGVNYGYTF.

A word on this clonotype: One end of the junction varies from germline; a read error may be responsible. This rearrangement joins TRBV28 to TRBJ2-3; no clear D gene. CDR3 length: 15 residues. CDR1 MDHEN and CDR2 SYDVKM come from the germline V gene. CDR3 protein: CASSFEDISTYTQYF. The CDR3 nucleotides read TGTGCCAGCAGTTTCGAAGACATTAGCACATATACGCAGTATTTT.

A remark on this clonotype: A much larger clone differs by one base, so this may be a read error. The rearrangement uses TRBV28 and TRBJ2-3, with D possibly TRBD2 on 6 matching bases. The CDR3 is 14 amino acids. CDR1 MDHEN and CDR2 SYDVKM come from the germline V gene. The DNA for the CDR3 is TGTGCCAGCAGCGGGAGTAAGGGCACATATACGCAGTATTTT. Its translation: CASSGSKGTYTQYF.

The chain employs TRBV5-5 and TRBJ1-2; D uncertain. This CDR3 region has 14 residues. V lost 4 bases and J 2 bases, leaving 12 bases between the germline ends. CDR1 and CDR2 (germline): SGHKS, YYEKEE (reference sequence). CDR3 amino acids: CASSLNPRNYGYTF. The CDR3 DNA reads as TGTGCCAGCAGCCTCAATCCTCGGAACTATGGCTACACCTTC.

This clonotype was recorded at least ten times. The genes are TRBV18 and TRBJ2-3; D could derive from TRBD1 or TRBD2 (5 bases each). Trimming took 5 bases from V and 4 from J, leaving 13 bases between them. CDR3 length: 14 amino acids. CDR1 is KGHSH, CDR2 LQKENI, per germline. The CDR3 DNA follows: TGTGCCAGCTCATTGGAGGTGGGGGCAGATACGCAGTATTTT. It specifies CASSLEVGADTQYF.

Turning to this clonotype: Being one base from a much bigger clone, this may be a read error. The J gene is TRBJ1-1, the V gene TRBV29-1, with D perhaps matching TRBD1 (5 bases). This CDR3 region has 13 residues. Germline lookup yields CDR1 SQVTM and CDR2 ANQGSEA. V lost 6 bases and J 1 base, leaving 12 bases between the germline ends. The CDR3 nucleotides are TGCAGCGTCGATCCGGACACGAACACTGAAGCTTTCTTT. Amino acids: CSVDPDTNTEAFF. The variable domain in full, with the rest retrieved from reference TRBV29-1 and TRBJ1-1, is SAVISQKPSRDICQRGTSLTIQCQVDSQVTMMFWYRQQPGQSLTLIATANQGSEATYESGFVIDKFPISRPNLTFSTLTVSNMSPEDSSIYLCSVDPDTNTEAFFGQGTRLTVV.

This clonotype was seen ten or more times. This chain connects TRBV10-3 to TRBJ2-2; the D gene is possibly TRBD1 (6 bases). Germline V gene sequence: CDR1 ENHRY, CDR2 SYGVKD. This CDR3 is 15 amino acids long. The ends were cut back, 2 bases at V and 3 bases at J, with 10 bases in the middle. The CDR3 region is CAISEPDRDTGELFF. CDR3 bases: TGTGCCATCAGTGAGCCGGACAGAGACACCGGGGAGCTGTTTTTT.

This clonotype has more than one count but fewer than ten. This chain links TRBV5-1 with TRBJ2-7, with 11 bases matching TRBD2. This CDR3 comprises 15 residues. V lost 9 bases and J lost 0; bases outside the gene matches: 8. Germline V lookup: CDR1 SGHRS, CDR2 YFSETQ. The CDR3 sequence is CATGVAGGPSYEQYF. CDR3 coding DNA: TGCGCCACCGGCGTAGCGGGAGGGCCCTCCTACGAGCAGTACTTC.

This clonotype was observed a few times. This chain connects TRBV6-2 or TRBV6-3 to TRBJ2-7, with D possibly TRBD1 on 5 matching bases. V was trimmed by 3 bases and J by 5 bases, leaving 17 bases between them. The CDR3 covers 15 residues. CDR1 and CDR2 from the germline V gene are MNHEY and SVGEGT. CDR3 coding DNA: TGTGCCAGCAGTTATGACAGTTGGTCAGGCGACGAGCAGTACTTC. It translates to CASSYDSWSGDEQYF.

This clonotype came up many times. The chain employs TRBV27 and TRBJ2-1, with 10 bases that match TRBD2. CDR3 length: 20 amino acids. Germline-derived CDR1 and CDR2 are MNHEY and SMNVEV (reference sequence). After removal of 5 bases from V and 0 bases from J, the junction contained 16 bases not matched to a gene. The CDR3 coding sequence is TGTGCCAGCAGTCCGAATCCCAGACTAGCGGGTTACTCCTCCTACAATGAGCAGTTCTTC. This codes for CASSPNPRLAGYSSYNEQFF.

This clonotype was seen more than once but under ten times. J is TRBJ2-1 and V is TRBV7-9; tentatively, D is TRBD2 (7 bases). The CDR3 is 15 amino acids. V was clipped by 4 bases and J by 9 bases, with 19 bases between them. Germline V CDR1 and CDR2: SEHNR, FQNEAQ (reference sequence). CDR3 amino acids: CASSSRRGGESEQFF. CDR3 in DNA: TGTGCCAGCAGCTCAAGAAGGGGGGGCGAGAGTGAGCAGTTCTTC. Supplemented by reference TRBV7-9 and TRBJ2-1, the full variable domain reads DTGVSQNPRHKITKRGQNVTFRCDPISEHNRLYWYRQTLGQGPEFLTYFQNEAQLEKSRLLSDRFSAERPKGSFSTLEIQRTEQGDSAMYLCASSSRRGGESEQFFGPGTRLTVL.

This clonotype showed up many times. The chain couples TRBV20-1 to TRBJ2-5; 8 bases match TRBD1. The CDR3 length is 15 residues. CDR1 is DFQATT and CDR2 is SNEGSKA in the germline V gene (reference sequence). With 6 bases clipped from V and 2 bases from J, the junction kept 11 bases outside the gene matches. The DNA for the CDR3 is TGCAGTGCCCCTAGTCCGAGACAGGGGCAAGAGACCCAGTACTTC. Translated: CSAPSPRQGQETQYF.

The table lists this clonotype with many counts. V gene TRBV6-2 or TRBV6-3 combines with J gene TRBJ2-5, with 11 bases identical to TRBD2. Germline CDR1 MNHEY, CDR2 SVGEGT. The CDR3 is 20 residues long. Trimming cost V 0 bases and J 1 base; bases outside gene matches: 13. The CDR3 here is CASSYSPDPPLAGAQETQYF. CDR3 nucleotides: TGTGCCAGCAGTTACTCGCCTGACCCCCCACTAGCGGGAGCCCAAGAGACCCAGTACTTC.

This clonotype was counted at least ten times. The rearrangement uses TRBV7-9 and TRBJ2-3; a possible D gene is TRBD1 (5 bases). CDR1 and CDR2 from the germline V gene are SEHNR and FQNEAQ (reference sequence). This CDR3 is 12 amino acids long. V shed 8 bases and J shed 6 bases, with 12 bases lying between them. The CDR3: CASVPNRDTQYF. Here the CDR3 DNA reads TGTGCCAGCGTCCCGAACAGGGATACGCAGTATTTT.

In this sample, this clonotype turned up many times. The rearrangement links TRBV29-1 to TRBJ1-2, with 8 nucleotides matching TRBD1. The CDR3 spans 12 residues. With 4 bases clipped from V and 8 bases from J, the junction kept 6 bases outside the gene matches. Germline CDR1 SQVTM, CDR2 ANQGSEA. The CDR3 bases are TGCAGCGTTGTGGGGGACAGGCAGGGCTACACCTTC. The encoded protein is CSVVGDRQGYTF.

The chain combines TRBV30 with TRBJ2-1; D is perhaps TRBD1 or TRBD2 (5 bases each). This CDR3 contains 12 residues. Germline CDR1 GTSNPN, CDR2 SVGIG (reference sequence). Trimming took off 5 bases at V and 6 bases at J, with 11 bases between the two ends. The CDR3 DNA sequence: TGTGCCTGGGGGGGTGGGGCCAATGAGCAGTTCTTC. The encoded protein is CAWGGGANEQFF. Full variable domain (missing parts from reference TRBV30 and TRBJ2-1): SQTIHQWPATLVQPVGSPLSLECTVEGTSNPNLYWYRQAAGRGLQLLFYSVGIGQISSEVPQNLSASRPQDRQFILSSKKLLLSDSGFYLCAWGGGANEQFFGPGTRLTVL.

This clonotype was seen ten or more times. CDR3 coding DNA: TGCAGCGTCCCGGGACAGGGGAACTATGGCTACACCTTC. Its translation is CSVPGQGNYGYTF. The V and J genes are TRBV29-1 and TRBJ1-2, with 10 bases lining up with TRBD1. The CDR3 consists of 13 residues. Germline trimming cut 6 bases from V and 2 bases from J; bases unmatched to any gene: 3. Germline V gives CDR1 SQVTM, CDR2 ANQGSEA.

This clonotype appeared many times. The J gene is TRBJ2-7, the V gene TRBV29-1; the D is unclear. Germline CDR1 reads SQVTM; CDR2 reads ANQGSEA. Trimming shortened V by 4 bases and J by 1 base, and 11 bases separated the two germline ends. The CDR3 sequence is 13 residues long. This CDR3 reads CSVVSSGSYEQYF. In DNA, the CDR3 is TGCAGCGTTGTTTCTAGTGGGTCCTACGAGCAGTACTTC.

This clonotype was seen at least ten times. The CDR3 spells CASSVGSPPFHEQYF. In DNA, the CDR3 is TGTGCCAGTAGTGTAGGGTCGCCGCCCTTTCACGAGCAGTACTTC. The V and J genes are TRBV19 and TRBJ2-7; D unclear. This CDR3 has 15 amino acids. V lost 5 bases and J lost 5, with 19 bases in between. The germline V gene has CDR1 LNHDA and CDR2 SQIVND (reference sequence).

V gene TRBV18 combines with J gene TRBJ2-5; maybe TRBD1 (6 bases). This CDR3 is built from 16 residues. CDR1 KGHSH and CDR2 LQKENI come from the germline V gene. Trimming left V 2 bases short and J 5 bases short, with 18 bases between. This chain's CDR3 is CASSPLALTGRETQYF. Here the CDR3 DNA reads TGTGCCAGCTCACCATTAGCTCTTACAGGGCGGGAGACCCAGTACTTC.

This clonotype has a count of ten or more. This rearrangement joins TRBV30 to TRBJ1-1; D remains unclear. CDR1 GTSNPN and CDR2 SVGIG come from the germline V gene (reference sequence). The CDR3 sequence is 13 residues long. V was clipped by 0 bases and J by 4 bases, with 9 bases between them. Here the CDR3 DNA reads TGTGCCTGGAGTGTACTGGTGAGCACTGAAGCTTTCTTT. This codes for CAWSVLVSTEAFF.

Turning to this clonotype: Given a much more abundant clone one base away, this may be a read error. The V call is TRBV5-1, the J call TRBJ2-3; D remains ambiguous. Trimming left V 0 bases short and J 4 bases short, with 6 bases between. The CDR3 has 13 amino acids. Looked up from germline, CDR1 is SGHRS and CDR2 is YFSETQ. The CDR3 coding sequence is TGCGCCAGCAGCTTGGTAACACCAGATACGCAGTATTTT. Its protein product is CASSLVTPDTQYF.

This clonotype occurred a few times. V and J are TRBV24-1 and TRBJ1-2; maybe TRBD1 (5 bases). V dropped 2 bases and J dropped 0 bases, with 6 bases sitting between them. There are 14 residues in the CDR3. CDR1 is KGHDR, CDR2 SFDVKD, per germline. Here the CDR3 reads CATSDSGANYGYTF. For the CDR3, the DNA is TGTGCCACCAGTGATTCGGGGGCTAACTATGGCTACACCTTC.

The chain carries TRBV30 and TRBJ2-7; D is uncertain. V shed 0 bases and J shed 0 bases, with 12 bases lying between them. This CDR3 region has 15 residues. Germline assignment: CDR1 GTSNPN and CDR2 SVGIG (reference sequence). CDR3 sequence reads: CAWSVWGQASYEQYF. CDR3 DNA sequence: TGTGCCTGGAGTGTATGGGGTCAAGCCTCCTACGAGCAGTACTTC.